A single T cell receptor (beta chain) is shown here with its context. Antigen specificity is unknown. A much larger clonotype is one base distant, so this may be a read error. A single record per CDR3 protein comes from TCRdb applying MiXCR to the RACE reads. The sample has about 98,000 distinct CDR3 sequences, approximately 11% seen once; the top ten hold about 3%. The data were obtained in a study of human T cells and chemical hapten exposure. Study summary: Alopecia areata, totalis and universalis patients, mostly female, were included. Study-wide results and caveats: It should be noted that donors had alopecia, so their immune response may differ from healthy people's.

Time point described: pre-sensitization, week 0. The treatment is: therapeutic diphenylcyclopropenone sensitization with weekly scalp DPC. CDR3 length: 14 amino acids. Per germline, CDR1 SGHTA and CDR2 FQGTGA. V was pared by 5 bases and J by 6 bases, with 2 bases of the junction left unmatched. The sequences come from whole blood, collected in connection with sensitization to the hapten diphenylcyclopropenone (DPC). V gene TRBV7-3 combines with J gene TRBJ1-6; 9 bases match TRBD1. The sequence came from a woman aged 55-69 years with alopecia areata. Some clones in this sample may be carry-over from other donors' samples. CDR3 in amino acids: CASSPGQGNSPLHF. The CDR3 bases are TGTGCCAGCAGCCCGGGACAGGGTAATTCACCCCTCCACTTT.